This T cell receptor (beta chain) was retrieved from a study of cytomegalovirus exposure and HLA in healthy donors. Both 60 Vbeta primers and 13 Jbeta primers went into the PCR. TCRdb's table, derived via immunoSEQ multiplex PCR, lists solely in-frame clones and lacks some. The data show some 190,000 clones, over 70% seen once. Trimming pared 4 bases from V and 0 bases from J, leaving 9 bases between. The CDR3 runs to 14 residues. Germline V gene sequence: CDR1 SGDLS, CDR2 YYNGEE. This clone was seen once. The target antigen is unknown. Study-wide results and caveats: Some V segments, TRBV6-2 and TRBV6-3 among them, were indistinguishable and were therefore excluded. In a later analysis, at a false discovery rate of 0.05, 15,000 to 20,000 TCR beta sequences were associated with HLA alleles.

The sample consisted of PBMCs. The sequence came from a woman between 18 and 29 years old in good health and CMV-seronegative. J is TRBJ2-3 and V is TRBV9; tentative D call: TRBD2 (6 bases). The CDR3 bases are TGTGCCAGCAGCACGGGACTGAGCACAGATACGCAGTATTTT. Encoded protein: CASSTGLSTDTQYF.